Listed below are T cell receptor beta chains from one sample, sequenced in a study of T cell responses to AZD1222 COVID-19 vaccine. Clones were read by immunoSEQ multiplex PCR, and TCRdb kept only the in-frame ones, dropping some. The sample comprises under 200,000 clones, 90% of which are singletons, and more than 1.3% rests with the top ten. This specimen was peripheral blood, taken on day 0 of AZD1222 vaccination. These receptors were taken from an adult in good health. The CDR3 runs from the conserved cysteine through the conserved F or W. D genes are given only for firm matches. Clone size is given for some rows only: seen once, a few or many times, or a class if the clone is expanded.

size: .; J: TRBJ1-2; D: .; V: TRBV10-3; DNA: TGTGCCATCAGTGAGAACATTCTCAGGGTGAATGGCTACACCTTC; CDR3: CAISENILRVNGYTF
size: .; J: TRBJ1-2; D: .; V: TRBV6-5; DNA: TGTGCCAGCAGCGACTTAACCCGGACAGTTTATGGCTACACCTTC; CDR3: CASSDLTRTVYGYTF
size: .; J: TRBJ1-2; D: .; V: TRBV9; DNA: TGTGCCAGCAGCGTCTCTTTATCCTTGAACTATGGCTACACCTTC; CDR3: CASSVSLSLNYGYTF
size: .; J: TRBJ2-3; D: TRBD2; V: TRBV24-1; DNA: TGTGCCACCAGTGTCAGCGGGGGGGTCCAAGATACGCAGTATTTT; CDR3: CATSVSGGVQDTQYF
size: .; J: TRBJ1-1; D: .; V: TRBV7-2; DNA: TGTGCCAGCAGCTTAGCGCAGGTCAGTGAAGCTTTCTTT; CDR3: CASSLAQVSEAFF
size: .; J: TRBJ1-5; D: TRBD1; V: TRBV7-2; DNA: TGTGCCAGCAGCCTACGGACAGGGCACAATCAGCCCCAGCATTTT; CDR3: CASSLRTGHNQPQHF
size: .; J: TRBJ1-1; D: .; V: TRBV5-1; DNA: TGCGCCAGCATCCGCACGGGGGGCAGCACTGAAGCTTTCTTT; CDR3: CASIRTGGSTEAFF
size: .; J: TRBJ1-1; D: TRBD1; V: TRBV5-1; DNA: TGCGCCAGCAGCTTCGAGACAGGGGTATCCACTGAAGCTTTCTTT; CDR3: CASSFETGVSTEAFF
size: once; J: TRBJ1-2; D: TRBD1; V: TRBV2; DNA: TGTGCCAGTTTGTCGGACAGGGCTGGAGGTGGCTACACCTTC; CDR3: CASLSDRAGGGYTF
size: once; J: TRBJ2-2; D: .; V: TRBV28; DNA: TGTGCCAGCACCAAGGGGGAGAGGGACACCGGGGAGCTGTTTTTT; CDR3: CASTKGERDTGELFF
size: .; J: TRBJ1-3; D: .; V: TRBV10-3; DNA: TGTGCCATCTCGGCAGGCCCTTCTGGAAACACCATATATTTT; CDR3: CAISAGPSGNTIYF
size: .; J: TRBJ2-3; D: TRBD1; V: TRBV4-2; DNA: TGTGCCAGCAGCCAACAGGGGGCCACAGATACGCAGTATTTT; CDR3: CASSQQGATDTQYF
size: .; J: TRBJ1-1; D: .; V: TRBV11-3; DNA: TGTGCCAGCAGCTCGTATGGTAACACTGAAGCTTTCTTT; CDR3: CASSSYGNTEAFF
size: .; J: TRBJ1-1; D: TRBD1; V: TRBV5-1; DNA: TGCGCCAGCAGCTTGGCGCAACCGCCGGGACAGCACTGGAACACTGAAGCTTTCTTT; CDR3: CASSLAQPPGQHWNTEAFF
size: .; J: TRBJ1-1; D: .; V: TRBV27; DNA: TGTGCCAGCAGTTTAGGACGGAACACTGAAGCTTTCTTT; CDR3: CASSLGRNTEAFF
size: few; J: TRBJ1-1; D: .; V: TRBV6-2/TRBV6-3; DNA: TGTGCCAGCAGTTACTCGACCCTATTGACTACTGAAGCTTTCTTT; CDR3: CASSYSTLLTTEAFF